The entry below describes one T cell receptor (beta chain). TCRdb's table, derived via immunoSEQ multiplex PCR, lists solely in-frame clones and lacks some. The data hold about 290,000 clones, with about nine tenths observed a single time. CDR3 length equals 16 residues. Germline V gene lookup returns CDR1 SEHNR and CDR2 FQNEAQ (reference sequence). Trimming stripped 5 bases from V and 3 bases from J, with 20 bases between. These data are taken from a study of blood T cell repertoires in COVID-19. Study overall: Spain, Italy and the United States supplied samples that represented acute and convalescent COVID-19.

A Seattle source enrolled patients during active infection and followed them longitudinally. The specimen was peripheral blood. This TCR was recovered from a woman aged 30 to 39 with COVID-19, enrolled during active disease. V and J are TRBV7-9 and TRBJ2-7; tentatively, D is TRBD2 (5 bases). The CDR3 here is CASSPPRGLIDYEQYF. The CDR3, as DNA: TGTGCCAGCAGCCCACCCCGAGGACTCATAGACTACGAGCAGTACTTC.